The clone carrying this T cell receptor (beta chain) was picked up many times. The record originates from a study of blood T cell repertoires in COVID-19. The wider study: Acute and convalescent COVID-19 specimens originated in the United States, Italy and Spain.

Measured with immunoSEQ multiplex PCR; TCRdb has only the in-frame clones, and not every one. The sample has about 130,000 clones, about 80% seen once. V lost 3 bases, J lost 4 bases, and 6 bases lay in between. Germline CDR1 SGHVS, CDR2 FQNEAQ. This CDR3 comprises 13 residues. The V call is TRBV7-8, the J call TRBJ2-2, with D unclear. The TCR was taken from a man over 45 who had recovered from COVID-19. What was sequenced was PBMCs or T cells enriched from blood (not recorded which). The CDR3 is CASSFVGTGELFF. In DNA, the CDR3 is TGTGCCAGCAGCTTTGTCGGCACCGGGGAGCTGTTTTTT.